This T cell receptor beta chain was retrieved from a study of long-term antiretroviral therapy in people with HIV. Study as a whole: Sampling started about a decade before the 2015 immediate-ART recommendation.

The study used samples holding roughly 0.95-11 million cryopreserved PBMC before DNA extraction. The V end lost 2 bases, the J end lost 4 bases, and 8 bases lay between the germline ends. CDR1 is MNHEY and CDR2 is SMNVEV in the germline V gene (reference sequence). The CDR3 is 14 residues long. With survey level as its setting, the immunoSEQ assay was v3.0. Method: immunoSEQ multiplex PCR; TCRdb's copy keeps in-frame clones and lacks some. This repertoire shows under 30,000 clones, almost 85% found once; its top ten account for roughly 5.8%. The chain joins TRBV27 to TRBJ1-4, with D uncertain. The sequencing used unsorted PBMCs, collected 1.1 years before starting antiretroviral therapy. The TCR was taken from a woman in her 30s with HIV. As DNA, the CDR3 is TGTGCCAGCAGTTTAACGGGAAATAATGAAAAACTGTTTTTT. The encoded protein is CASSLTGNNEKLFF.